This T cell receptor beta chain was found in a study of T and B cells in COVID-19 patients. At the level of the study: Blood was sampled from COVID-19 patients who were either actively infected or recovered. Study-wide findings and caveats: Clonality of TRB repertoires was high in active COVID-19; recovery brought above-healthy diversity and richness. Early severe-case samples and blood from mildly ill patients during symptoms were in short supply. In COVID-19 patients, T cell receptor beta variable and joining gene use was reportedly strongly skewed.

As regards this clonotype: What it binds is unknown.

Multiplex PCR with BIOMED2 TRB-A/B primer pools amplified TRB rearrangements. TCRdb re-called the multiplex PCR reads through MiXCR, storing one row per CDR3 protein. The table includes 7,000 to 9,000 distinct CDR3 sequences, 30% to 45% detected once. Each TRB amplification used roughly 220-550 ng of genomic DNA from blood. Germline V gene sequence: CDR1 SGHRS, CDR2 YFSETQ. This CDR3 has 11 amino acids. The V end lost 3 bases, the J end lost 4 bases, and 5 bases lay between the germline ends. Sequencing was performed on blood. The TCR sequence derives from a human donor with active COVID-19. V usage is TRBV5-1 and J usage is TRBJ2-7, with unresolved D. The CDR3 DNA sequence: TGCGCCAGCAGCTCCGAATACGAGCAGTACTTC. It is translated as CASSSEYEQYF.